The text below deals with one T cell receptor beta chain. Its cognate antigen is unknown. This specimen belongs to a study of shared clonotypes between healthy human individuals. Notes on the study in general: Shared clonotypes across all four donors exceeded non-shared ones in generation probability. A handful of donors shared approximately 5% of their naive CD4 clonotypes.

Terminally differentiated effector memory CD45RA+ cells were excluded by CCR7 positive selection of CD45RO-negative cells. Germline assignment: CDR1 SGHTS and CDR2 YDEGEE. The CDR3 runs 16 residues. Trimming removed 1 base from V and 1 base from J; junction bases left unmatched: 5. Sequencing used immunoSEQ multiplex PCR; TCRdb keeps in-frame clones, though not all of them. The repertoire holds about 650,000 clones, with over 95% as singletons. The chain carries TRBV5-8 and TRBJ2-3, with TRBD2 matching 8 bases. This sequence originates from a woman in her 30s in good health. The sequencing sample was made of naive CD8+ T cells sorted from blood. CDR3 in DNA: TGTGCCAGCAGCTTGCGGACTAGCTTCGGCACAGATACGCAGTATTTT. Amino acid sequence: CASSLRTSFGTDTQYF.